The source of this T cell receptor (beta chain) is a study of CD8 T cells in ankylosing spondylitis. Germline-derived CDR1 and CDR2 are SGHRS and YFSETQ. This CDR3 is built from 13 residues. V gave up 7 bases and J gave up 8 bases; unmatched junction bases: 5. MiXCR was run by TCRdb on the 5' RACE reads, yielding one entry per CDR3 protein. This sample has approximately 25,000 distinct CDR3 sequences, with 17% found just once. In its sample, this clonotype was seen many times. Sequencing input: blood. This chain joins TRBV5-1 and TRBJ2-1; 11 bases are a match to TRBD2. The clonotype was recovered from a male donor with ankylosing spondylitis or in good health (not recorded which). CDR3 nucleotides: TGCGCCAGCTCGGGACTAGCGGACGATGAGCAGTTCTTC. Its translation: CASSGLADDEQFF.